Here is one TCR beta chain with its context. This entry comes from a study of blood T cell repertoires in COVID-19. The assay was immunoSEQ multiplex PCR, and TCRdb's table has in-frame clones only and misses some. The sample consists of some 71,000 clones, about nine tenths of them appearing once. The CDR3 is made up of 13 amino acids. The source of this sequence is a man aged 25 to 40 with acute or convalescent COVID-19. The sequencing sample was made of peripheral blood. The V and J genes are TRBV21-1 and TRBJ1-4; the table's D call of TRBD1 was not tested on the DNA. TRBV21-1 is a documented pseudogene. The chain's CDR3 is CARTGGIGEKLFF. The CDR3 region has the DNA TGTGCCAGAACAGGGGGTATTGGAGAAAAACTGTTTTTT.